This TCR beta chain was recorded in a study of low-dose radiotherapy and immunotherapy resistance in tumors. Specified time point: after trial treatment. Treatment meaning: LDRT plus nivolumab, ipilimumab, low-dose cyclophosphamide and aspirin (RACIN trial). CDR1 is MNHGY, CDR2 SAAAGT, per germline. V lost 7 bases to trimming and J lost 3 bases; unmatched junction nucleotides: 8. The CDR3 is made up of 15 amino acids. In regard to this clonotype: A far larger clone is a single base away, which makes a read error likely.

Alpha- and beta-chain coverage of first-strand cDNA came from TRAV- and TRBV-specific primers. An approximately 19-cycle PCR with a constant-region primer and V-primer adapter amplified TCRs. TCRdb re-called the reads through MiXCR, storing one row per CDR3 protein. Here the sample spans 95,000 to 100,000 distinct CDR3 sequences, more than 20% being singletons. The chain links TRBV6-8 to TRBJ2-2, with 7 bases identical to TRBD1. The sequence was collected from a male donor with prostate cancer. The material sequenced was PBMCs, taken after low-dose radiotherapy plus immunotherapy. CDR3 amino acids: CASIAGTADTGELFF. The CDR3 bases are TGTGCCAGCATCGCCGGGACAGCGGACACCGGGGAGCTGTTTTTT.